This passage covers 19 T cell receptor beta chains from one sample sequenced in a study of cytomegalovirus exposure and HLA in healthy donors. Vbeta (60) and Jbeta (13) primers were used in the PCR. Produced via immunoSEQ multiplex PCR; TCRdb's table is partial and in-frame only. Of tens of thousands of clones in the sample, almost 80% were seen once. The specimen sequenced was PBMCs. The receptor source for this set is a woman between 40 and 55 years old in good health and CMV-seropositive.

This chain connects TRBV7-9 to TRBJ2-3, with D tentatively TRBD2 (5 bases). The germline V and J ends were trimmed by 5 bases and 0 bases, with 6 bases remaining between them. Germline V gene lookup returns CDR1 SEHNR and CDR2 FQNEAQ (reference sequence). This CDR3 contains 13 residues. The CDR3 sequence: CASSGGSTDTQYF. In DNA, the CDR3 is TGTGCCAGCAGCGGAGGTAGCACAGATACGCAGTATTTT.

The chain is built from TRBV29-1 and TRBJ1-1; D is ambiguous. The CDR3 runs to 14 residues. CDR1 is SQVTM and CDR2 is ANQGSEA in the germline V gene. V was pared by 3 bases and J by 0 bases, with 11 bases between. CDR3 coding DNA: TGCAGCGTTGAGGGCAAACACATGAACACTGAAGCTTTCTTT. It encodes CSVEGKHMNTEAFF.

The V and J genes are TRBV9 and TRBJ2-5; tentatively, D is TRBD2 (6 bases). CDR3 size: 15 residues. Germline-derived CDR1 and CDR2 are SGDLS and YYNGEE. V dropped 3 bases and J dropped 3 bases, with 15 bases sitting between them. CDR3 protein: CASSEGLRTEETQYF. In nucleotides, the CDR3 is TGTGCCAGCAGCGAGGGACTCCGCACCGAAGAGACCCAGTACTTC.

The chain carries TRBV21-1 and TRBJ2-3; TRBD1, the table's D call, was not compared with the DNA. TRBV21-1 is described as a pseudogene. There are 16 residues in the CDR3. The DNA of the CDR3 is TGTGCCAGCAGCACACACACAGGGGGGAGCACAGATACGCAGTATTTT. Translated, it gives CASSTHTGGSTDTQYF.

The gene calls are TRBV5-4 and TRBJ2-1, with 14 bases identical to TRBD2. CDR1 is SGHNT, CDR2 YYREEE, per germline (reference sequence). CDR3 length: 18 amino acids. The junction had 7 bases not matched to a gene; V was cut back by 4 bases and J by 1 base. The CDR3 DNA is TGTGCCAGCAGCACGGGACTAGCGGGAGATACATCCTACAATGAGCAGTTCTTC. This sequence encodes CASSTGLAGDTSYNEQFF.

The chain recombines TRBV28 with TRBJ2-7; possible D gene TRBD1, 6 bases. This CDR3 is built from 11 residues. Per germline, CDR1 MDHEN and CDR2 SYDVKM. The ends were cut back, 6 bases at V and 5 bases at J, with 8 bases in the middle. CDR3 sequence: CASSYRDEQYF. In DNA form, the CDR3 reads TGTGCCAGCAGCTACAGGGACGAGCAGTACTTC.

This clone was observed once. This chain uses TRBV30 with TRBJ2-7, with a tentative D call TRBD1 (5 bases). V dropped 2 bases and J dropped 0 bases, with 11 bases sitting between them. The germline gives CDR1 GTSNPN, CDR2 SVGIG (reference sequence). The CDR3 totals 14 residues. The CDR3 spells CAWSRGGGSYEQYF. The CDR3 DNA sequence: TGTGCCTGGAGTAGGGGCGGTGGCTCCTACGAGCAGTACTTC.

The chain is built from TRBV14 and TRBJ2-1; D is possibly TRBD2 (6 bases). V lost 0 bases and J lost 12, with 18 bases in between. CDR3 length: 15 residues. Germline V gives CDR1 SGHDN, CDR2 FVKESK. The CDR3 is CASSQDSGLPEGQFF. The CDR3 nucleotides are TGTGCCAGCAGCCAAGACTCGGGACTCCCTGAGGGGCAGTTCTTC.

This clone occurred a few times. The gene calls are TRBV5-1 and TRBJ2-2, with unresolved D. CDR3 length equals 14 residues. Looked up from germline, CDR1 is SGHRS and CDR2 is YFSETQ. Between the trimmed V and J ends, which lost 0 bases and 4 bases, there was a span of 7 bases. Here the CDR3 reads CASSLGGVTGELFF. CDR3 nucleotides: TGCGCCAGCAGCTTGGGCGGAGTCACCGGGGAGCTGTTTTTT.

This chain joins TRBV7-2 and TRBJ2-5; D is unclear. Per the germline V gene, CDR1 is SGHTA and CDR2 is FQGNSA. Trimming took off 5 bases at V and 5 bases at J, with 12 bases between the two ends. CDR3 length: 13 amino acids. CDR3 in DNA: TGTGCCAGCAGCGTATCGGTTACGGAGACCCAGTACTTC. Amino acid sequence: CASSVSVTETQYF.

This chain connects TRBV5-3 to TRBJ2-1; perhaps TRBD1 as D (6 bases). TRBV5-3 falls under the ORF class, with uncertain function. The ends were cut back, 3 bases at V and 6 bases at J, with 16 bases in the middle. The CDR3 contains 15 residues. As DNA, the CDR3 is TGTGCCAGAAGCTCCCCCAGGGGAGTTGTCAATGAGCAGTTCTTC. Translation: CARSSPRGVVNEQFF.

The gene calls are TRBV2 and TRBJ1-3; perhaps TRBD1 as D (5 bases). Germline-derived CDR1 and CDR2 are SNHLY and FYNNEI. Trimming left V 5 bases short and J 0 bases short, with 20 bases between. The length of the CDR3 is 18 residues. The CDR3 loop is CASSRSRVFGLSGNTIYF. CDR3 in DNA: TGTGCCAGCAGTCGTTCCAGGGTCTTCGGTCTCTCTGGAAACACCATATATTTT.

J is TRBJ2-5 and V is TRBV29-1; 8 bases align to TRBD1. The CDR3 extends over 13 amino acids. Trimming removed 6 bases from V and 5 bases from J; junction bases left unmatched: 8. Germline V gives CDR1 SQVTM, CDR2 ANQGSEA. CDR3 in amino acids: CSVDRVGGETQYF. In DNA, the CDR3 is TGCAGCGTGGACAGGGTCGGTGGTGAGACCCAGTACTTC.

The chain combines TRBV29-1 with TRBJ1-2, with D perhaps matching TRBD1 (5 bases). Germline V gene sequence: CDR1 SQVTM, CDR2 ANQGSEA. Deletions cut 5 bases from V and 4 bases from J, with 17 bases between. The CDR3 has 14 amino acids. CDR3 loop: CSVKGGEESYGYTF. The CDR3 coding sequence is TGCAGCGTTAAAGGAGGGGAGGAATCCTATGGCTACACCTTC.

The genes are TRBV18 and TRBJ1-6, with D perhaps matching TRBD1 (5 bases). From germline, CDR1 is KGHSH and CDR2 LQKENI. V was trimmed by 4 bases and J by 1 base, leaving 8 bases between them. There are 15 residues in the CDR3. The chain's CDR3 is CASSRPGSYNSPLHF. CDR3 DNA: TGTGCCAGCTCACGCCCAGGGTCCTATAATTCACCCCTCCACTTT.

V usage is TRBV5-1 and J usage is TRBJ2-1; 9 bases match TRBD2. V lost 0 bases, J lost 7 bases, and 8 bases stayed unmatched. The CDR3 is 16 amino acids. CDR1 and CDR2 from the germline V gene are SGHRS and YFSETQ. The CDR3 loop reads CASSLGVAGAINEQFF. Here the CDR3 DNA reads TGCGCCAGCAGCTTGGGTGTAGCGGGAGCGATAAATGAGCAGTTCTTC.

The chain has TRBV29-1 and TRBJ2-5, with a weak D call TRBD2 (7 bases). Trimming left V 3 bases short and J 1 base short, with 18 bases between. Germline V lookup: CDR1 SQVTM, CDR2 ANQGSEA. The CDR3 loop spans 16 amino acids. CDR3 in DNA: TGCAGCGTTGAGCGGGGGTGGACAGACACCCAAGAGACCCAGTACTTC. Protein: CSVERGWTDTQETQYF.

The chain has TRBV19 and TRBJ2-1, with TRBD2 identical over 11 bases. The CDR3 has 18 residues. Germline V gene data show CDR1 as LNHDA and CDR2 as SQIVND (reference sequence). Trimming cost V 4 bases and J 1 base; bases outside gene matches: 9. The CDR3 sequence is CASSRVAGGLTSYNEQFF. CDR3 nucleotide sequence: TGTGCCAGTAGTAGAGTAGCGGGAGGGCTGACATCCTACAATGAGCAGTTCTTC.

The gene calls are TRBV7-9 and TRBJ1-4; 8 nucleotides agree with TRBD1. Germline lookup yields CDR1 SEHNR and CDR2 FQNEAQ (reference sequence). V shed 3 bases, J shed 4 bases, and the junction held 4 bases outside the gene matches. This CDR3 has 15 amino acids. CDR3 nucleotide sequence: TGTGCCAGCAGCTTCAGGACAGGGTTTAATGAAAAACTGTTTTTT. Translated: CASSFRTGFNEKLFF.